This passage covers 16 T cell receptor beta chains from one sample sequenced in a study of T cell changes during pregnancy in multiple sclerosis. The table came from immunoSEQ multiplex PCR; TCRdb's copy has only in-frame clones and leaves some out. The sample lists about 61,000 clones; 75% to 90% were seen once. Sequencing used peripheral blood, obtained in the first trimester of pregnancy. These receptors were obtained from a female donor in good health, enrolled as a control in a pregnancy study.

The chain combines TRBV29-1 with TRBJ1-3; TRBD1 matches at 9 bases. The germline gives CDR1 SQVTM, CDR2 ANQGSEA. The CDR3 sequence is 14 residues long. Trimming at V came to 4 bases and at J to 8 bases, leaving 9 bases not matched to a gene. CDR3 amino acids: CSVGLGTGSDTIYF. CDR3 nucleotides: TGCAGCGTTGGACTCGGGACAGGGTCCGACACCATATATTTT. Filled out from reference TRBV29-1 and TRBJ1-3, the complete variable domain reads SAVISQKPSRDICQRGTSLTIQCQVDSQVTMMFWYRQQPGQSLTLIATANQGSEATYESGFVIDKFPISRPNLTFSTLTVSNMSPEDSSIYLCSVGLGTGSDTIYFGEGSWLTVV.

The rearrangement uses TRBV6-1 and TRBJ1-2; 8 bases align to TRBD1. The CDR3 contains 15 residues. Germline loops: CDR1 MNHNS, CDR2 SASEGT. Trimming at V came to 4 bases and at J to 4 bases, leaving 8 bases not matched to a gene. CDR3 nucleotides: TGTGCCAGCAGTGTCTCTCGACAGGGGACCTATGGCTACACCTTC. Translated, it gives CASSVSRQGTYGYTF.

The chain has TRBV4-3 and TRBJ1-6; TRBD1 agrees at 10 bases. The length of the CDR3 is 17 residues. Losses at the gene ends were 0 bases for V and 10 bases for J; bases not matched to a gene: 9. From germline, CDR1 is LGHNA and CDR2 YSLEER. CDR3 residues: CASSQEGGQGNQSPLHF. CDR3 DNA: TGCGCCAGCAGCCAAGAGGGGGGACAGGGGAACCAATCACCCCTCCACTTT.

V usage is TRBV25-1 and J usage is TRBJ1-2; 9 bases align to TRBD1. Germline lookup yields CDR1 MGHDK and CDR2 SYGVNS. The CDR3 sequence is 12 residues long. The V segment lost 6 bases and the J segment 8 bases; nucleotides outside the gene matches: 4. CDR3 loop: CASSGTGRGYTF. In DNA, the CDR3 is TGTGCCAGCAGCGGGACAGGGCGGGGCTACACCTTC.

The chain carries TRBV21-1 and TRBJ1-4; TRBD1 was called by the table and not checked on the DNA. TRBV21-1 is deemed a pseudogene. The CDR3 extends over 18 amino acids. In DNA, the CDR3 is TGTGCCAGCAGCGGCGGACAGGCCAAGTTAATTGGTGGTGAAAAACTGTTTTTT. Protein: CASSGGQAKLIGGEKLFF.

This chain joins TRBV7-2 and TRBJ1-3; 12 bases are shared with TRBD1. J gave up 3 bases and V 5 bases, and 14 bases lay outside the gene matches. There are 19 residues in the CDR3. The germline gives CDR1 SGHTA, CDR2 FQGNSA. As DNA, the CDR3 is TGTGCCAGCAGCCTACATAGCGGGACAGGGGGCGGAATTGGAAACACCATATATTTT. Amino acids: CASSLHSGTGGGIGNTIYF. The variable domain in full, with the rest retrieved from reference TRBV7-2 and TRBJ1-3, is GAGVSQSPSNKVTEKGKDVELRCDPISGHTALYWYRQSLGQGLEFLIYFQGNSAPDKSGLPSDRFSAERTGGSVSTLTIQRTQQEDSAVYLCASSLHSGTGGGIGNTIYFGEGSWLTVV.

This clone was observed a handful of times. The chain recombines TRBV19 with TRBJ1-2, with D possibly matching TRBD1 (6 bases). There are 14 residues in the CDR3. Per the germline V gene, CDR1 is LNHDA and CDR2 is SQIVND (reference sequence). Trimming took 5 bases from V and 0 from J, leaving 10 bases between them. The CDR3 loop reads CASSLDSSNYGYTF. CDR3 DNA sequence: TGTGCCAGTAGTCTGGACAGTTCTAACTATGGCTACACCTTC.

The V and J genes are TRBV7-9 and TRBJ2-1, with 7 bases aligning to TRBD2. With V trimmed by 4 bases and J by 3 bases, 6 bases remained unmatched. The CDR3 totals 15 residues. Germline CDR1 is SEHNR and CDR2 is FQNEAQ (reference sequence). CDR3 loop: CASSSGTNIYNEQFF. DNA of the CDR3: TGTGCCAGCAGCTCCGGGACTAATATCTACAATGAGCAGTTCTTC.

This chain's CDR3 is CASSSPPSPLHF. CDR3 nucleotide sequence: TGTGCCAGCTCGAGCCCACCATCACCCCTCCACTTT. This chain connects TRBV11-1 to TRBJ1-6, with D hard to call. Per germline, CDR1 SGHAT and CDR2 FQDESV (reference sequence). The CDR3 length is 12 residues. Trimming stripped 8 bases from V and 10 bases from J, with 12 bases between. Together with reference TRBV11-1 and TRBJ1-6, the CDR3 gives the full variable domain: EAEVAQSPRYKITEKSQAVAFWCDPISGHATLYWYRQILGQGPELLVQFQDESVVDDSQLPKDRFSAERLKGVDSTLKIQPAELGDSAMYLCASSSPPSPLHFGNGTRLTVT.

The chain uses TRBV7-8 and TRBJ1-6; 12 bases fit TRBD1. J was trimmed by 2 bases and V by 1 base; bases with no gene match: 3. Germline V gives CDR1 SGHVS, CDR2 FQNEAQ. The CDR3 extends over 18 amino acids. The CDR3 loop reads CASSLGWDRGPYNSPLHF. In DNA, the CDR3 is TGTGCCAGCAGCTTAGGGTGGGACAGGGGGCCCTATAATTCACCCCTCCACTTT. Supplemented by reference TRBV7-8 and TRBJ1-6, the full variable domain reads GAGVSQSPRYKVAKRGQDVALRCDPISGHVSLFWYQQALGQGPEFLTYFQNEAQLDKSGLPSDRFFAERPEGSVSTLKIQRTQQEDSAVYLCASSLGWDRGPYNSPLHFGNGTRLTVT.

The chain recombines TRBV5-4 with TRBJ1-1; TRBD1 matches at 7 bases. The CDR3 totals 14 residues. V shed 0 bases, J shed 5 bases, and the junction held 4 bases outside the gene matches. Germline values: CDR1 SGHNT, CDR2 YYREEE (reference sequence). For the CDR3, the DNA is TGTGCCAGCAGCTTGGGACAGGGTATAACTGAAGCTTTCTTT. This codes for CASSLGQGITEAFF.

This rearrangement joins TRBV5-4 to TRBJ1-6; TRBD1 matches at 8 bases. The germline V gene encodes CDR1 SGHNT and CDR2 YYREEE (reference sequence). This CDR3 has 15 residues. The ends lost 1 base at V and 6 bases at J; junction bases unmatched: 3. CDR3 loop: CASSLIDRGNSPLHF. As DNA, the CDR3 is TGTGCCAGCAGCTTGATTGACAGGGGTAATTCACCCCTCCACTTT.

This rearrangement joins TRBV18 to TRBJ1-2, with a tentative D call TRBD1 (5 bases). This CDR3 contains 15 residues. Germline CDR1 is KGHSH and CDR2 is LQKENI. V was shortened by 6 bases and J by 4 bases, with 18 bases between the two germline ends. The chain's CDR3 is CASSPEGASSYGYTF. The CDR3 DNA reads TGTGCCAGCTCGCCCGAAGGGGCTTCGAGCTATGGCTACACCTTC.

This clone was detected a few times. V gene TRBV19 combines with J gene TRBJ1-4, with D perhaps TRBD1 (5 bases). The ends were cut back, 10 bases at V and 1 base at J, with 10 bases in the middle. The CDR3 runs to 13 residues. Germline CDR1 and CDR2: LNHDA and SQIVND (reference sequence). CDR3 region: CATSQGTNEKLFF. The CDR3, as DNA: TGTGCCACCTCCCAGGGAACTAATGAAAAACTGTTTTTT.

The V call is TRBV7-3, the J call TRBJ2-1; 7 bases line up with TRBD2. In germline, CDR1 is SGHTA, CDR2 FQGTGA. V gave up 3 bases and J gave up 9 bases; unmatched junction bases: 11. The CDR3 length is 15 residues. CDR3 sequence (DNA): TGTGCCAGCAGCTTCCGGACTAGTAATCCATCTGAGCAGTTCTTC. It specifies CASSFRTSNPSEQFF.

V and J are TRBV7-3 and TRBJ2-1; 8 positions match TRBD1. Germline V CDR1 and CDR2: SGHTA, FQGTGA. The CDR3 is made up of 15 amino acids. After removal of 5 bases from V and 4 bases from J, the junction contained 7 bases not matched to a gene. DNA for the CDR3: TGTGCCAGCAGCCCTCAGGGGGCGGAGTACAATGAGCAGTTCTTC. This sequence encodes CASSPQGAEYNEQFF.